This T cell receptor (beta chain) appears in the sequencing data of a study of blood T cell repertoires in COVID-19. The overall study: Acute and convalescent COVID-19 samples came from the United States, Italy and Spain. Nucleic acid was either cDNA or gDNA, and it came from T cells, B-cell-depleted T cells, or PBMCs.

The table came from immunoSEQ multiplex PCR; TCRdb's copy has only in-frame clones and leaves some out. The sample has 95,000 to 110,000 clones, around 85% seen once. This CDR3 has 13 amino acids. Losses at the gene ends were 6 bases for V and 1 base for J; bases not matched to a gene: 1. Germline loops: CDR1 MDHEN, CDR2 SYDVKM. The chain uses TRBV28 and TRBJ1-1; 8 positions agree with TRBD1. The sequence came from a woman aged 80 or older with active or convalescent COVID-19. Sequenced sample: peripheral blood. DNA of the CDR3: TGTGCCAGCAGCGGACAGGGGAACACTGAAGCTTTCTTT. Protein sequence: CASSGQGNTEAFF.